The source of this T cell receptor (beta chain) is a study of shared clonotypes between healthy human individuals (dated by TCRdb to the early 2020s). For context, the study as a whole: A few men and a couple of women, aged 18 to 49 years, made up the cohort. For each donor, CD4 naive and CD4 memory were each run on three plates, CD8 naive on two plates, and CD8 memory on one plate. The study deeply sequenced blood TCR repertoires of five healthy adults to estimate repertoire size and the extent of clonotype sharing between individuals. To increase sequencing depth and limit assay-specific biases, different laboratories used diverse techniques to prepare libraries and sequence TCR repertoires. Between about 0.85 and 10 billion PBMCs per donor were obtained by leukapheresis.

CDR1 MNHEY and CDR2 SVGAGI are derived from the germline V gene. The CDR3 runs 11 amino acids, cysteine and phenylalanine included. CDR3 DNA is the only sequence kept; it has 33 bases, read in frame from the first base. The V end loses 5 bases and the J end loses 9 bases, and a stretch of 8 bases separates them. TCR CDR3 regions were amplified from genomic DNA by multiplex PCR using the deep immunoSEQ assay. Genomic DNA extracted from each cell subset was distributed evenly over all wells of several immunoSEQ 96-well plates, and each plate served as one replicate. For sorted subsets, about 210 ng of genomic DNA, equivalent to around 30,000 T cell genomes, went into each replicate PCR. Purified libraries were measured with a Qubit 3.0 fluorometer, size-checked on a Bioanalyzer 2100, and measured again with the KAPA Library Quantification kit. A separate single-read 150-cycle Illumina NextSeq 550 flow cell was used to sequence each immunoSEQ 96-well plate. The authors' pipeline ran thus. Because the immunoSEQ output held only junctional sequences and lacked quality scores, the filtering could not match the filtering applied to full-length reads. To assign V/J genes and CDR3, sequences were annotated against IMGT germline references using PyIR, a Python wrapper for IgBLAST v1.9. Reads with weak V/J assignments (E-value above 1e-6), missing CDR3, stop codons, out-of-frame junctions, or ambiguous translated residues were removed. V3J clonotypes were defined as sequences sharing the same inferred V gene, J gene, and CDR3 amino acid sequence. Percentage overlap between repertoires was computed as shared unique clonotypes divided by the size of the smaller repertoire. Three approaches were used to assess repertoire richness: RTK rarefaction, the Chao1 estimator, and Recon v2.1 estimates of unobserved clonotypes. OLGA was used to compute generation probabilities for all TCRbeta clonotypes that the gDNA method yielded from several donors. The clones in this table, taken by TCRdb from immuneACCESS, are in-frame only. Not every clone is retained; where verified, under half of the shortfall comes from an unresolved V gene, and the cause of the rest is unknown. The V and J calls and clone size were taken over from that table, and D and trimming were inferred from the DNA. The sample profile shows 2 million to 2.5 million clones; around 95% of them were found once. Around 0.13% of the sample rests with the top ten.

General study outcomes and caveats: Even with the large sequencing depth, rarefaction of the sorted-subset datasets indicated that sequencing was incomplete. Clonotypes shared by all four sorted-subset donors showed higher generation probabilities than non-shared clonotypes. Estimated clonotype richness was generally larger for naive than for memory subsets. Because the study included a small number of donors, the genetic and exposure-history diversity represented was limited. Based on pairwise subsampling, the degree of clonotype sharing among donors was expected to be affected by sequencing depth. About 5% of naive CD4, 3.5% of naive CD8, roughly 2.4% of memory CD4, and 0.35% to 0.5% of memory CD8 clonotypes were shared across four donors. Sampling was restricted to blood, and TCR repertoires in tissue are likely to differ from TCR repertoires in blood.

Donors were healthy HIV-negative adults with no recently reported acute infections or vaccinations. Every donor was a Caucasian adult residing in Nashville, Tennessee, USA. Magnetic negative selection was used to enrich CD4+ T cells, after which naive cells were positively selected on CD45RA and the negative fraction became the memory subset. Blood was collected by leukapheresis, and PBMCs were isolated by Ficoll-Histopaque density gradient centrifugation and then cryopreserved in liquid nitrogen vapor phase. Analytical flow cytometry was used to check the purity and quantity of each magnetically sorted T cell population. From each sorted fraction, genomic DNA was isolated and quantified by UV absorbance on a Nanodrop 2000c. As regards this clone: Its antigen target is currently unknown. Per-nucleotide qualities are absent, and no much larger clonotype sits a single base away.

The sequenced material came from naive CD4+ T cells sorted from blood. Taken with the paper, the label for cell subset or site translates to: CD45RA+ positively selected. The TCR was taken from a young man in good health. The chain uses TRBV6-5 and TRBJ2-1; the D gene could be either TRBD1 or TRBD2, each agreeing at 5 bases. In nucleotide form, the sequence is TGTGCCAGCAGTACGAGGGGTGAGCAGTTCTTC. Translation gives CASSTRGEQFF.